This T cell receptor (beta chain) was obtained from a study of T cell responses to AZD1222 COVID-19 vaccine (dated by TCRdb to the early 2020s). Concerning the study at large: A total of approximately 240 trial participants underwent TCR sequencing, of whom roughly 210 had received two doses of AZD1222 and roughly 26 had received two doses of the MenACWY control vaccine. Trial participants were enrolled by age into subgroups of 18-55, 56-69 and 70-plus years, and roughly 150, 30 and 60 TCR-sequenced participants, respectively, were included in these subgroups.

Concerning this clone itself: This receptor's antigen is unknown. No base-level quality is on record; no much larger clone is a single base apart.

What this sample's time point label stands for: about 28 days (+/-7) after the second vaccine dose. AZD1222 recipients whose second dose came at about 4 weeks and those whose second dose came at about 12 weeks were combined into one group, since spike-specific TCR depth and breadth did not differ between the two schedules. Samples from vaccinated people were obtained from the UK trials COV001 and COV002, which included a single-blind randomized controlled phase 2/3 trial of AZD1222 (ChAdOx1 nCoV-19) in healthy adults. Trial participant PBMC samples were collected at day 0 and day 28 after the second dose for TCRbeta chain sequencing. The paper's findings and limits, for the study overall: Participants were mostly white British, with more females than males. The authors suggested clonal diversity may have been underestimated. Because no day 14 peak-response samples were available, the repertoires could be characterized only after the peak T cell response. Nearly half of unique spike-specific TCRs reportedly recognized epitopes outside regions mutated in the B.1.351 and B.1.1.7 variants. Conclusions about previously exposed vaccinees were limited because only a handful of AZD1222 recipients were SARS-CoV-2 seropositive at baseline. After two AZD1222 doses, spike-specific TCR breadth and depth were significantly higher than at day 0 and than in MenACWY recipients. CD4 TCRs associated with the vaccine covered the entire spike protein, and the dominant responses were in regions 160-218 and 743-854. In the small 56-69-year group, the increase in depth fell short of significance, most likely because of low power.

The CDR3 regions of human TCRbeta chains were subjected to immunosequencing. Per the original workflow: TCRs in the repertoires were matched against a reference library of SARS-CoV-2-specific TCRs that had been generated with the MIRA antigen-specificity platform. Breadth meant the fraction of unique TCRs that were SARS-CoV-2-associated, whereas depth meant the fraction of total T cells that were SARS-CoV-2-associated. Using the MIRA data, every spike-specific TCR was mapped to the spike region that the TCR reacted to and assigned to either a CD4 or a CD8 class. Log10-transformed breadth and depth values were compared by one-way ANOVA with Sidak's multiple comparisons tests. TCRdb mirrors the immuneACCESS table, restricted to in-frame sequences. Some clones are absent from its copies; in checked studies, under half trace to an unresolved V gene, and the reason for the others is unknown. That table supplies the V and J calls and clone size; D and trimming were determined from the DNA. The sample yields around 100,000 clones; approximately 89% were counted once. The ten largest clonotypes hold 10% to 13% of the sample.

V loses 5 bases, J loses 4 bases, and the germline ends lie 6 bases apart. CDR1 and CDR2 (WSHSY, SAAADI) derive from the germline V gene. Its CDR3 holds 11 amino acids, cysteine through phenylalanine. The only DNA kept is the CDR3, 33 bases in frame from the first base. In this chain, TRBV10-2 is recombined with TRBJ2-7; matching of 5 bases hints at TRBD1 as the D gene. This TCR was recovered from an adult who received the AZD1222 COVID-19 vaccine. This material consisted of peripheral blood, taken 28 days after the second AZD1222 dose. The CDR3 loop reads CASSRQYEQYF. The DNA reads TGCGCCAGCAGTCGACAGTACGAGCAGTACTTC.